The 8 T cell receptor beta chains below all came from one sample that was sequenced in a study of regulatory T cells in long-lasting Graves disease. Time point defined: newly diagnosed GD, antithyroid drugs for less than 3 months. The TCR library was made from RNA extracted from PBMCs. Building of the TCR beta libraries involved iRepertoire HTBI primers and Arm-PCR of CDR3 regions. TCRdb recomputed calls from the multiplex PCR reads with MiXCR, one row per CDR3 protein. Of hundreds of thousands of distinct CDR3 sequences listed, 15% to 20% are singletons. This sample was shared with a second study, whose subject was T cells in Graves' hyperthyroidism and ophthalmopathy.

The sample in question was peripheral blood mononuclear cells (PBMCs), obtained at new diagnosis, from a patient treated with antithyroid drugs. The source of these receptors is a woman aged 35-65 years with Graves disease.

The chain uses TRBV29-1 and TRBJ1-1; TRBD1 aligns across 10 bases. Germline assignment: CDR1 SQVTM and CDR2 ANQGSEA. The CDR3 covers 16 residues. With V trimmed by 6 bases and J by 10 bases, 20 bases remained unmatched. CDR3 sequence (DNA): TGCAGCGTAAGTAACATACCGGGACAGGGGACCCGCCGAGCTTTCTTT. Protein sequence: CSVSNIPGQGTRRAFF.

The sample holds many counts of this clonotype. The chain uses TRBV11-2 and TRBJ2-1, with 9 bases identical to TRBD1. The V gene's germline CDR1 is SGHAT and CDR2 FQNNGV. V gave up 5 bases and J gave up 7 bases; unmatched junction bases: 3. The CDR3 contains 13 residues. Here the CDR3 reads CASSRDRVNEQFF. The CDR3 nucleotides are TGTGCCAGCAGCAGGGACAGGGTAAATGAGCAGTTCTTC. Based on the CDR3 plus reference TRBV11-2 and TRBJ2-1, the full variable domain is EAGVAQSPRYKIIEKRQSVAFWCNPISGHATLYWYQQILGQGPKLLIQFQNNGVVDDSQLPKDRFSAERLKGVDSTLKIQPAKLEDSAVYLCASSRDRVNEQFFGPGTRLTVL.

The chain carries TRBV30 and TRBJ2-1, with TRBD2 as a possible D gene (5 bases). The CDR3 is 11 residues long. Trimming took 0 bases from V and 10 from J, leaving 7 bases between them. Per the germline V gene, CDR1 is GTSNPN and CDR2 is SVGIG (reference sequence). The CDR3 DNA sequence: TGTGCCTGGAGTGTACGGGGAGAGCAGTTCTTC. Translated, it gives CAWSVRGEQFF. Based on the CDR3 plus reference TRBV30 and TRBJ2-1, the full variable domain is SQTIHQWPATLVQPVGSPLSLECTVEGTSNPNLYWYRQAAGRGLQLLFYSVGIGQISSEVPQNLSASRPQDRQFILSSKKLLLSDSGFYLCAWSVRGEQFFGPGTRLTVL.

This clonotype was observed many times. This sequence joins TRBV7-8 and TRBJ1-5, with D uncertain. Germline loops: CDR1 SGHVS, CDR2 FQNEAQ. V was pared by 5 bases and J by 5 bases, with 13 bases between. The CDR3 extends over 14 amino acids. CDR3: CASSLRTAYQPQHF. The CDR3 DNA follows: TGTGCCAGCAGCCTCCGGACTGCCTATCAGCCCCAGCATTTT.

This clonotype occurred many times. CDR3 residues: CASSLFGTSRSDTQYF. The CDR3 region has the DNA TGTGCCAGCAGTTTATTTGGTACTAGCCGGAGCGATACGCAGTATTTT. The chain links TRBV12-3 or TRBV12-4 to TRBJ2-3; perhaps TRBD2 as D (6 bases). The CDR3 consists of 16 residues. Trimming took off 2 bases at V and 6 bases at J, with 18 bases between the two ends.

This clonotype came up a few times. The chain's CDR3 is CASRPGLAGGWNTGELFF. Written as DNA, the CDR3 is TGTGCCAGCAGACCGGGACTAGCGGGGGGCTGGAACACCGGGGAGCTGTTTTTT. The rearrangement uses TRBV11-2 and TRBJ2-2; 15 bases agree with TRBD2. Germline CDR1 reads SGHAT; CDR2 reads FQNNGV. The CDR3 runs 18 residues. With 6 bases clipped from V and 1 base from J, the junction kept 6 bases outside the gene matches.

In the case of this clonotype: A much larger clone is a single base away; this may be a read error. V is TRBV9 and J is TRBJ1-6; D is uncertain. Germline CDR1 and CDR2: SGDLS and YYNGEE. The CDR3 spans 13 residues. Trimming took 3 bases from V and 10 from J, leaving 11 bases between them. The CDR3 region has the DNA TGTGCCAGCAGCGGCCGGAATGGGTCACCCCTCCACTTT. This translates into CASSGRNGSPLHF. The variable domain in full, completed from reference TRBV9 and TRBJ1-6, reads DSGVTQTPKHLITATGQRVTLRCSPRSGDLSVYWYQQSLDQGLQFLIQYYNGEERAKGNILERFSAQQFPDLHSELNLSSLELGDSALYFCASSGRNGSPLHFGNGTRLTVT.

The chain carries TRBV7-9 and TRBJ1-1, with TRBD1 matching 8 bases. The CDR3 runs to 14 residues. Germline trimming cut 3 bases from V and 7 bases from J; bases unmatched to any gene: 7. The V gene's germline CDR1 is SEHNR and CDR2 FQNEAQ (reference sequence). CDR3 sequence: CASSFGQGQSEAFF. The CDR3 nucleotides are TGTGCCAGCAGCTTCGGACAGGGACAGAGTGAAGCTTTCTTT.